This passage covers 5 T cell receptor beta chains from one sample sequenced in a study of persistence of HIV-infected CD4 T cells. Sequencing used immunoSEQ version 4 in survey mode. TCRdb's table, derived via immunoSEQ multiplex PCR, lists solely in-frame clones and lacks some. The repertoire includes roughly 35,000 clones, roughly 90% of them detected once, and roughly 1.3% sits in the top ten. Antigens for these TCRs are unknown. Anti-CD3/anti-CD28 beads served as a nonspecific positive control stimulus. CD4+ T cells upregulating both CD40 ligand and CD69 were sorted as responding cells. Sequencing was performed on CD4+ T cells sorted from PBMCs after roughly 18-hour stimulation, taken from a patient who received antiretroviral therapy. These receptors came from an adult man with HIV who was CMV-seropositive.

This chain links TRBV29-1 with TRBJ2-3; D gene unclear. This CDR3 comprises 14 residues. Germline V lookup: CDR1 SQVTM, CDR2 ANQGSEA. V was shortened by 3 bases and J by 0 bases, with 10 bases between the two germline ends. The CDR3 nucleotides read TGCAGCGTTGACGGGCGGCATAGCACAGATACGCAGTATTTT. It encodes CSVDGRHSTDTQYF.

The rearrangement links TRBV9 to TRBJ2-7; D is tentatively TRBD1 or TRBD2 (5 bases each). The CDR3 is 16 residues long. Germline CDR1 and CDR2: SGDLS and YYNGEE. Trimming cost V 3 bases and J 2 bases, with 18 bases left between them. The CDR3 region has the DNA TGTGCCAGCAGCGCCACGGCCGGGGACCTCACCTACGAGCAGTACTTC. This gives the protein CASSATAGDLTYEQYF.

A few counts support this clone. The chain carries TRBV7-2 and TRBJ2-7; 10 positions agree with TRBD1. V was clipped by 2 bases and J by 5 bases; unmatched bases: 6. Germline lookup yields CDR1 SGHTA and CDR2 FQGNSA. The CDR3 covers 15 residues. Written as DNA, the CDR3 is TGTGCCAGCAGCTTATCAGCGACAGGGGGCGACGAGCAGTACTTC. Its translation is CASSLSATGGDEQYF.

The genes are TRBV6-2 or TRBV6-3 and TRBJ2-3, with D possibly TRBD2 on 7 matching bases. This CDR3 is built from 19 residues. Trimming took 2 bases from V and 1 from J, leaving 22 bases between them. Germline CDR1 and CDR2: MNHEY and SVGEGT. DNA for the CDR3: TGTGCCAGCAGTTACCCAATACCGGGACAAGGGAGGGGCACAGATACGCAGTATTTT. Protein sequence: CASSYPIPGQGRGTDTQYF.

CDR3 protein: CAWSEAGLYNSPLHF. The CDR3 DNA sequence: TGTGCCTGGAGTGAAGCGGGACTGTACAATTCACCCCTCCACTTT. The chain uses TRBV30 and TRBJ1-6, with a weak D call TRBD1 (5 bases). Germline V gene sequence: CDR1 GTSNPN, CDR2 SVGIG (reference sequence). The CDR3 is made up of 15 amino acids. The germline V and J ends were trimmed by 1 base and 7 bases, with 14 bases remaining between them.